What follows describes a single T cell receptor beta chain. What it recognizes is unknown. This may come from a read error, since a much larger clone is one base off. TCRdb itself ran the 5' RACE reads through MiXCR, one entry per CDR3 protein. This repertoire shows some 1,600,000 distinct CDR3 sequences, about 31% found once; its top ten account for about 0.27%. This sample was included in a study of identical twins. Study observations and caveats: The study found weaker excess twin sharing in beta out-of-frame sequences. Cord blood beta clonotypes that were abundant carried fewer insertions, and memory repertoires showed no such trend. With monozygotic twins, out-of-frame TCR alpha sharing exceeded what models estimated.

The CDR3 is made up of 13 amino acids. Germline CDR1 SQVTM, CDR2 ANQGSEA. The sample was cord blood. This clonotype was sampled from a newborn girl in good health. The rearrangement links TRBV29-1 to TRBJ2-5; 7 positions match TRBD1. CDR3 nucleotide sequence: TGCAGCGCAAAACAGGGGAGAGAAGAGATCCAGTACTTC. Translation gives CSAKQGREEIQYF.